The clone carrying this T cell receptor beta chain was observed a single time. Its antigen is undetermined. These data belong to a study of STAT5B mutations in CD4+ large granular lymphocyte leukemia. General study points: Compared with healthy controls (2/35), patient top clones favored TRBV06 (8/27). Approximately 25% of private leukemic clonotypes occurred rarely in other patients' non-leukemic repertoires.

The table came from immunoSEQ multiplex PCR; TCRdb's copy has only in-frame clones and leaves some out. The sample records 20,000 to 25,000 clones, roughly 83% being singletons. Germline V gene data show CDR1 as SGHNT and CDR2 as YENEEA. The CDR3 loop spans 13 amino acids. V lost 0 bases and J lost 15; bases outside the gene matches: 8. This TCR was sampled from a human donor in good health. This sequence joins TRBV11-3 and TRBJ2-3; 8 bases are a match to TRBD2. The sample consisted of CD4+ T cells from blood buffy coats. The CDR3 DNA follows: TGTGCCAGCAGCTTAGATCGGAGCGGGAGAACATATTTT. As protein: CASSLDRSGRTYF.